These 7 T cell receptor beta chains share one sample of origin, sequenced in a study of T cell responses to AZD1222 COVID-19 vaccine. Only in-frame clones appear in the TCRdb table, and some are missing; sequencing was by immunoSEQ multiplex PCR. The sample lists 100,000 to 150,000 clones, just over 85% occurring once. This sample comprised peripheral blood, obtained 28 days after the second AZD1222 dose. These receptors came from an adult who received the AZD1222 COVID-19 vaccine.

Here the CDR3 DNA reads TGTGCCAGCAGTTCGCCGGGACAGGGGTACCACGAGCAGTACTTC. Translating gives CASSSPGQGYHEQYF. This chain uses TRBV28 with TRBJ2-7, with 10 positions matching TRBD1. The CDR3 is 15 residues long. The J segment lost 5 bases and the V segment lost 4 bases, leaving 8 bases of the junction unmatched. Germline lookup yields CDR1 MDHEN and CDR2 SYDVKM.

This clone occurred once. The rearrangement links TRBV5-1 to TRBJ1-6, with D perhaps TRBD1 (5 bases). Germline assignment: CDR1 SGHRS and CDR2 YFSETQ. This CDR3 has 15 residues. V was trimmed by 2 bases and J by 5 bases, leaving 11 bases between them. CDR3 loop: CASSFEGRHNSPLHF. CDR3 DNA sequence: TGCGCCAGCAGCTTCGAGGGACGGCATAATTCACCCCTCCACTTT. Variable domain in full (rest from reference TRBV5-1 and TRBJ1-6): KAGVTQTPRYLIKTRGQQVTLSCSPISGHRSVSWYQQTPGQGLQFLFEYFSETQRNKGNFPGRFSGRQFSNSRSEMNVSTLELGDSALYLCASSFEGRHNSPLHFGNGTRLTVT.

This clone was recorded a few times. The rearrangement links TRBV7-2 to TRBJ2-3; TRBD2 aligns across 8 bases. The CDR3 covers 17 residues. Trimming cost V 5 bases and J 6 bases; bases outside gene matches: 16. The germline CDR1 and CDR2 sequences are SGHTA and FQGNSA. The CDR3 DNA sequence: TGTGCCAGCAGCCCCCTGCCTTTTGCGGGGGGTCGGGATACGCAGTATTTT. Protein product: CASSPLPFAGGRDTQYF.

The chain uses TRBV9 and TRBJ2-1; TRBD2 matches at 11 bases. Germline CDR1 SGDLS, CDR2 YYNGEE. V lost 2 bases, J lost 4 bases, and 2 bases stayed unmatched. The CDR3 loop spans 15 amino acids. CDR3 nucleotide sequence: TGTGCCAGCAGCGTCACTAGCGGGAGTTACAATGAGCAGTTCTTC. Amino acid sequence: CASSVTSGSYNEQFF.

V usage is TRBV6-2 or TRBV6-3 and J usage is TRBJ1-5; 9 bases are a match to TRBD1. CDR1 is MNHEY and CDR2 is SVGEGT in the germline V gene. Unmatched junction bases numbered 4, after V lost 0 bases and J lost 4 bases. This CDR3 is built from 16 residues. The CDR3 coding sequence is TGTGCCAGCAGTTACTCGGACAGGGGTCGGAATCAGCCCCAGCATTTT. Translating it yields CASSYSDRGRNQPQHF.

In its sample, this clone was seen once. This rearrangement joins TRBV27 to TRBJ1-5, with D possibly matching TRBD1 (5 bases). The CDR3 has 13 amino acids. Trimming shortened V by 5 bases and J by 2 bases, and 7 bases separated the two germline ends. Germline CDR1 and CDR2: MNHEY and SMNVEV (reference sequence). CDR3 nucleotide sequence: TGTGCCAGCAGTCCGGGGGGCAATCAGCCCCAGCATTTT. Encoded protein: CASSPGGNQPQHF.

The CDR3 region has the DNA TGTGCCAGCAGTGTCCGGTTCTCTGGAAACACCATATATTTT. This encodes CASSVRFSGNTIYF. The chain couples TRBV2 to TRBJ1-3; D remains ambiguous. Per the germline V gene, CDR1 is SNHLY and CDR2 is FYNNEI. The V gene lost 4 bases and the J gene lost 0 bases, with 7 bases spanning the gap. The CDR3 contains 14 residues.